Given below is one T cell receptor beta chain in context. The antigen remains unidentified. Assay: immunoSEQ multiplex PCR; the TCRdb copy retains only in-frame clones and omits some. The sample shows around 110,000 clones, roughly nine tenths of them seen only once. The data derive from a study of T cell responses to AZD1222 COVID-19 vaccine. On the study more broadly: The analysis combined second doses at about 4 or about 12 weeks.

Germline V CDR1 and CDR2: LGHNA, YSLEER. With V trimmed by 4 bases and J by 1 base, 7 bases remained unmatched. The CDR3 is 17 amino acids. Points from the study as a whole: The donor group comprised mostly white British people and more females; the analysis possibly underestimated clonal diversity.

The genes are TRBV4-3 and TRBJ2-1, with TRBD2 matching over 10 bases. The sequenced sample was peripheral blood, obtained on day 0 of AZD1222 vaccination. The receptor was derived from an adult in good health. The CDR3 reads CASSLASGSVSYNEQFF. CDR3 nucleotides: TGCGCCAGCAGCCTGGCTAGCGGGAGCGTATCCTACAATGAGCAGTTCTTC.